The following is a T cell receptor beta chain sequence with its context. The antigen is not known. This sample's time point: recipient sample about 28 days before transplant, after cytoreduction. Samples: about 28 days before transplant, then days 30, 100 and 180 after. The entry originates in a study of T cell clonotyping in hematopoietic cell transplantation. Turning to the study itself: Recipients' pretransplant samples followed cytoreduction. Whole-study results and caveats: Cells were unsorted, so CD4 and CD8 contributions were not separated. After transplant, recipient diversity fell while pathologically expanded clonotypes grew through day 180.

The V gene lost 1 base and the J gene lost 2 bases, with 9 bases spanning the gap. CDR3 size: 14 residues. The protocol was immunoSEQ multiplex PCR, while the TCRdb copy is restricted to in-frame clones and leaves out a portion. The table shows tens of thousands of clones, with approximately 94% occurring only once. The source was peripheral blood mononuclear cells, collected before stem cell transplant. The chain joins TRBV5-7 to TRBJ2-5; D may be TRBD2 (5 bases). TRBV5-7 is treated as an ORF (open reading frame) with a function not yet certain. The TCR originated in a man aged 50 to 60 with acute myeloid leukemia. Some clones in this sample may be carry-over from other donors' samples. DNA for the CDR3: TGTGCCAGCAGCTTGCCTAGCCAACAAGAGACCCAGTACTTC. Translation: CASSLPSQQETQYF.